These 9 T cell receptor beta chains share one sample of origin, sequenced in a study of response to subunit inactivated influenza vaccine. A single record per CDR3 protein comes from TCRdb applying MiXCR to the RT-PCR reads. The table shows a few hundred thousand distinct CDR3 sequences, with about 15% occurring only once. Specimen: PBMCs from blood, collected about 11 days after vaccination. These receptors came from a man aged 50-59 years who received an inactivated influenza vaccine.

The J gene is TRBJ2-3, the V gene TRBV24-1, with 10 bases matching TRBD1. Trimming took 2 bases from V and 3 from J; bases not matched to a gene: 1. CDR3 size: 15 residues. Germline values: CDR1 KGHDR, CDR2 SFDVKD. The CDR3 loop reads CATSDSGQGTDTQYF. The DNA of the CDR3 is TGTGCCACCAGTGATTCGGGACAGGGGACAGATACGCAGTATTTT.

This clonotype was found a few times. The V call is TRBV20-1, the J call TRBJ2-1, with D perhaps matching TRBD1 or TRBD2 (5 bases each). Deletions cut 2 bases from V and 2 bases from J, with 10 bases between. The CDR3 extends over 14 amino acids. In germline, CDR1 is DFQATT, CDR2 SNEGSKA (reference sequence). CDR3 residues: CSARTGTTYNEQFF. CDR3 nucleotides: TGCAGTGCTAGAACCGGGACCACCTACAATGAGCAGTTCTTC.

This chain uses TRBV5-8 with TRBJ2-5, with D possibly called TRBD1 or TRBD2 (6 bases each). Trimming cost V 0 bases and J 5 bases, with 14 bases left between them. This CDR3 contains 15 residues. From germline, CDR1 is SGHTS and CDR2 YDEGEE. CDR3 coding DNA: TGTGCCAGCAGCTTGGCGGGGGCCGCGATTGAGACCCAGTACTTC. Its protein product is CASSLAGAAIETQYF.

The genes are TRBV4-1 and TRBJ2-5; D possibly corresponds to TRBD1 (6 bases). Trimming cost V 1 base and J 4 bases, with 7 bases left between them. Germline V gives CDR1 MGHRA, CDR2 YSYEKL. CDR3 length: 13 amino acids. The CDR3 region is CASSQVQGETQYF. CDR3 DNA: TGCGCCAGCAGCCAAGTACAGGGAGAGACCCAGTACTTC.

This clonotype was observed a few times. The J gene is TRBJ2-5, the V gene TRBV15; D is uncertain. Deletions cut 0 bases from V and 5 bases from J, with 10 bases between. The germline CDR1 and CDR2 sequences are LNHNV and YYDKDF (reference sequence). The CDR3 sequence is 14 residues long. As DNA, the CDR3 is TGTGCCACCAGCAGAGATGGCGTCAGGGAGACCCAGTACTTC. Translating gives CATSRDGVRETQYF.

With respect to this clonotype: A much larger clone sits a single nucleotide away, making a read error possible. The chain combines TRBV12-3 or TRBV12-4 with TRBJ1-1; D is undetermined. The CDR3 runs to 11 residues. V was cut by 7 bases and J by 1 base, with 4 bases left in between. DNA for the CDR3: TGTGCCAGCAAGAAGAACACTGAAGCTTTCTTT. It codes for CASKKNTEAFF.

This clonotype was seen a handful of times. The chain joins TRBV29-1 to TRBJ2-5; TRBD2 agrees at 11 bases. The CDR3 totals 17 residues. V lost 0 bases to trimming and J lost 0 bases; unmatched junction nucleotides: 6. CDR1 is SQVTM and CDR2 is ANQGSEA in the germline V gene. The CDR3, as DNA: TGCAGCGTTGAAGATGCGGTAGCGGGAGGGTACCAAGAGACCCAGTACTTC. The encoded protein is CSVEDAVAGGYQETQYF.

The chain employs TRBV24-1 and TRBJ2-5, with D perhaps given as TRBD1 or TRBD2 (6 bases each). The CDR3 covers 13 residues. Trimming pared 5 bases from V and 5 bases from J, leaving 11 bases between. The germline gives CDR1 KGHDR, CDR2 SFDVKD. CDR3 DNA: TGTGCCACCAGTGTTGGGGGGCGGGAGACCCAGTACTTC. It encodes CATSVGGRETQYF.

The V and J genes are TRBV12-5 and TRBJ2-3; TRBD2 matches at 10 bases. Germline V gives CDR1 LGHNT, CDR2 FRNRAP. This CDR3 spans 17 amino acids. The V segment lost 1 base and the J segment 0 bases; nucleotides outside the gene matches: 4. In nucleotides, the CDR3 is TGTGCTAGTGGTTTGGCCCGGACTAGCGGCAGCACAGATACGCAGTATTTT. It is translated as CASGLARTSGSTDTQYF.